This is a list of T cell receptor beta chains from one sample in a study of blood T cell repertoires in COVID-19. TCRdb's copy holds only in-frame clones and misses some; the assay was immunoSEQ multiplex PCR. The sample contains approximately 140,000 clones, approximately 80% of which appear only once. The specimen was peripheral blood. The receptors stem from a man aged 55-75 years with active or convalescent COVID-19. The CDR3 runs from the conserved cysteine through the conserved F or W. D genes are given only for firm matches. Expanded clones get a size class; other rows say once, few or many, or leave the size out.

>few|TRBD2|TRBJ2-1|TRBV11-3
TGTGCCAGCAGCTTAGAAGGACGGGAGGGCCGGGATGAGCAGTTCTTC
CASSLEGREGRDEQFF
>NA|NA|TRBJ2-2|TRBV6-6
TGTGCCAGCAGTTCTCCACAGGGTACCGGGGAGCTGTTTTTT
CASSSPQGTGELFF
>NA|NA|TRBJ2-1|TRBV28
TGTGCCAGCAGTTCCCCCTTAGATTCGGGATACTCCTACAATGAGCAGTTCTTC
CASSSPLDSGYSYNEQFF
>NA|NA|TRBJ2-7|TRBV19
TGTGCCAGTAGTATCGGGGCGGGGGAGCAGTACTTC
CASSIGAGEQYF
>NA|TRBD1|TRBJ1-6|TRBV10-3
TGTGCCATCAGTGGTGACAGGGAAAATTCACCCCTCCACTTT
CAISGDRENSPLHF
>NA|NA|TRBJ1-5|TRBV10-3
TGTGCCATCAGCTCTGACAGGCTGGGGCCCCAGCATTTT
CAISSDRLGPQHF
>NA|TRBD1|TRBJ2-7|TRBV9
TGTGCCAGCAGCCCCTGGACAGGGAGGTCCTACGAGCAGTACTTC
CASSPWTGRSYEQYF
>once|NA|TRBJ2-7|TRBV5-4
TGTGCCAGCAGCTTGGAGGTTCAGGGTAGCGAGCAGTACTTC
CASSLEVQGSEQYF
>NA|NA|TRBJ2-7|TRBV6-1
TGTGCCAGCAGTGAAGGGTGGCGAGGGCCACCATACGAGCAGTACTTC
CASSEGWRGPPYEQYF
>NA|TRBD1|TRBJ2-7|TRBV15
TGTGCCACCAGCAGAGTCGGACAGGCACACGAGCAGTACTTC
CATSRVGQAHEQYF
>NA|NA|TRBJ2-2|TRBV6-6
TGTGCCAGCTCCCGGACTGGGACCGGGGAGCTGTTTTTT
CASSRTGTGELFF
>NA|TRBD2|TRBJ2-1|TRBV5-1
TGCGCCAGCAGCTTGGAGGGTAGCGGGAGCAGCGCCTACAATGAGCAGTTCTTC
CASSLEGSGSSAYNEQFF
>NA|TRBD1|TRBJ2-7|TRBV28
TGTGCCAGCAGTGCAACAGGGGGTGGAACCTACGAGCAGTACTTC
CASSATGGGTYEQYF
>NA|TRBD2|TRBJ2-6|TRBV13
TGTGCCAGCAGCCCCATCCGGCTAGCGGGAGTTACTGGGGCCAACGTCCTGACTTTC
CASSPIRLAGVTGANVLTF
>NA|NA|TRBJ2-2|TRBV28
TGTGCCAGCAACTCGGCGGAGGTGGGCACCGGGGAGCTGTTTTTT
CASNSAEVGTGELFF
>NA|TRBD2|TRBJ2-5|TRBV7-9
TGTGCCAGCAAAAGTCGACTAGCGGGAGGGGAGACCCAGTACTTC
CASKSRLAGGETQYF
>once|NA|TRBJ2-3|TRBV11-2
TGTGCCAGCAGCTCCCTCTTAAGCACAGATACGCAGTATTTT
CASSSLLSTDTQYF
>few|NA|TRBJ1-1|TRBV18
TGTGCCAGCTCACCATTGGGAGAGAACACTGAAGCTTTCTTT
CASSPLGENTEAFF
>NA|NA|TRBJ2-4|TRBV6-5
TGTGCCAGCGCCCCAAACCAGAACATTCAGTACTTC
CASAPNQNIQYF
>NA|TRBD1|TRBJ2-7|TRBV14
TGTGCCAGCAGCCAAGTAACGGACAGGGGGAGGGCATACGAGCAGTACTTC
CASSQVTDRGRAYEQYF
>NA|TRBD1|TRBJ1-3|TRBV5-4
TGTGCCAGCAGCTTAGGACAGGGGGCATCGGGAAACACCATATATTTT
CASSLGQGASGNTIYF
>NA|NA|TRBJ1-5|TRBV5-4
TGTGCCAGCAGCTTTGGAGGGAATAGCAATCAGCCCCAGCATTTT
CASSFGGNSNQPQHF
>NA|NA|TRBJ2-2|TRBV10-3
TGTGCCATCAGTGATGCGGGGGCGGGCACCGGGGAGCTGTTTTTT
CAISDAGAGTGELFF